The next 16 T cell receptor beta chains were all read from a single sample in a study of identical twins. TCRdb re-called the 5' RACE reads with MiXCR, one entry per CDR3 protein. The repertoire holds some 1,700,000 distinct CDR3 sequences, with less than 35% as singletons. Sequences were obtained from cord blood. These receptors came from a newborn girl in good health.

The chain joins TRBV30 to TRBJ2-1, with 11 nucleotides matching TRBD2. The germline gives CDR1 GTSNPN, CDR2 SVGIG (reference sequence). V dropped 0 bases and J dropped 5; count of bases not matched to a gene: 6. The CDR3 is 16 amino acids. CDR3 in amino acids: CAWSVEGSGGDNEQFF. The CDR3 coding sequence is TGTGCCTGGAGTGTAGAAGGTAGCGGGGGGGACAATGAGCAGTTCTTC.

The chain uses TRBV5-1 and TRBJ1-1; D not certain. CDR3 length equals 15 residues. V lost 0 bases and J lost 0, with 9 bases in between. CDR1 and CDR2 from the germline V gene are SGHRS and YFSETQ. The CDR3 loop reads CASSLGSLMNTEAFF. The CDR3 bases are TGCGCCAGCAGCTTGGGCAGCCTGATGAACACTGAAGCTTTCTTT.

Only a few counts were recorded for this clonotype. V is TRBV28 and J is TRBJ1-5; the D is unclear. Looked up from germline, CDR1 is MDHEN and CDR2 is SYDVKM. Trimming took off 3 bases at V and 3 bases at J, with 21 bases between the two ends. This CDR3 spans 18 amino acids. CDR3 loop: CASSLGVGAAVVNQPQHF. As DNA, the CDR3 is TGTGCCAGCAGTTTGGGAGTGGGCGCCGCGGTAGTCAATCAGCCCCAGCATTTT.

This clonotype was seen only a few times. This chain links TRBV3-1 with TRBJ2-5, with 10 bases matching TRBD2. Trimming cost V 0 bases and J 5 bases; bases outside gene matches: 9. The CDR3 runs 17 residues. In germline, CDR1 is LGHDT, CDR2 YNNKEL (reference sequence). The CDR3 region has the DNA TGTGCCAGCAGCCAAGAAGGGGAACTAGCGGGATCTGAGACCCAGTACTTC. The encoded protein is CASSQEGELAGSETQYF.

Concerning this clonotype itself: At one boundary the junction diverges from the germline segment, which might be a read error. The chain combines TRBV20-1 with TRBJ2-1, with TRBD2 matching 13 bases. The CDR3 covers 13 residues. The germline V gene has CDR1 DFQATT and CDR2 SNEGSKA (reference sequence). CDR3 amino acids: CCAGTSGINEQFF. CDR3 nucleotides: TGCTGTGCTGGGACTAGCGGGATCAATGAGCAGTTCTTC.

This clonotype has a single count. V gene TRBV5-6 combines with J gene TRBJ1-2; no clear D. The CDR3 extends over 14 amino acids. Germline CDR1 is SGHDT and CDR2 is YYEEEE. Trimming took 1 base from V and 2 from J, leaving 9 bases between them. CDR3 region: CASSLSHLNYGYTF. DNA of the CDR3: TGTGCCAGCAGCTTGTCACACTTAAACTATGGCTACACCTTC.

The chain couples TRBV20-1 to TRBJ1-3, with D unresolved. V lost 3 bases to trimming and J lost 4 bases, with 4 bases between them. Per germline, CDR1 DFQATT and CDR2 SNEGSKA (reference sequence). The CDR3 has 11 amino acids. DNA of the CDR3: TGCAGTGCTAGCCCAGGAAACACCATATATTTT. The encoded protein is CSASPGNTIYF.

This sequence joins TRBV20-1 and TRBJ2-5, with 7 positions matching TRBD1. The J call could be wrong; TRBJ2-7 is a better fit for the DNA end. Germline values: CDR1 DFQATT, CDR2 SNEGSKA (reference sequence). This CDR3 comprises 14 residues. In DNA, the CDR3 is TGCAGTGCTAGCCCGGGACAGTCCTCCTACGAGCAGTACTTC. Encoded protein: CSASPGQSSYEQYF.

The V gene is TRBV24-1, the J gene TRBJ2-3; D gene unclear. V shed 3 bases and J shed 1 base, with 10 bases lying between them. The CDR3 is 15 amino acids. CDR1 is KGHDR, CDR2 SFDVKD, per germline. The CDR3 loop reads CATSDGAAGTDTQYF. In DNA form, the CDR3 reads TGTGCCACCAGTGATGGTGCAGCCGGCACAGATACGCAGTATTTT.

This clonotype turned up a few times. This rearrangement joins TRBV29-1 to TRBJ1-1, with 9 bases fitting TRBD1. The V and J ends lost 0 bases and 0 bases, in that order; junction bases with no gene match: 5. The CDR3 has 16 residues. CDR1 and CDR2 (germline): SQVTM, ANQGSEA. CDR3 in amino acids: CSVEEGDRDMNTEAFF. The CDR3 DNA follows: TGCAGCGTTGAAGAGGGGGACAGGGACATGAACACTGAAGCTTTCTTT.

This chain links TRBV12-3 or TRBV12-4 with TRBJ2-5; 9 bases are shared with TRBD2. The tail of the sequence fits TRBJ2-7 better, so the J call may be wrong. The CDR3 is 13 amino acids. The CDR3 protein is CASSHSGSYEQYF. The CDR3 DNA sequence: TGTGCCAGCAGTCATAGCGGGAGTTACGAGCAGTACTTC.

This clonotype was found a few times. J is TRBJ1-2 and V is TRBV7-8; no clear D. CDR3 size: 12 residues. CDR1 is SGHVS, CDR2 FQNEAQ, per germline. V was clipped by 4 bases and J by 6 bases, with 9 bases between them. CDR3 bases: TGTGCCAGCAGCTCCTATTTGGATGGCTACACCTTC. It is translated as CASSSYLDGYTF.

V usage is TRBV9 and J usage is TRBJ2-7, with 8 bases identical to TRBD1. CDR3 length equals 16 residues. The trim removed 4 bases at V and 3 bases at J, leaving 12 bases unmatched. Germline CDR1 is SGDLS and CDR2 is YYNGEE. The CDR3 region has the DNA TGTGCCAGCAGCCCCAGGACAGGGACAGGAAGCTACGAGCAGTACTTC. This codes for CASSPRTGTGSYEQYF.

This clonotype was counted a few times. The chain couples TRBV24-1 to TRBJ2-3, with a weak D call TRBD2 (6 bases). The CDR3 length is 11 residues. The germline CDR1 and CDR2 sequences are KGHDR and SFDVKD. Trimming removed 9 bases at V and 8 bases at J, with 11 bases between. DNA for the CDR3: TGTGCCACCCGGCGGGGAGGTACGCAGTATTTT. It specifies CATRRGGTQYF.

This clonotype was counted a few times. The rearrangement joins TRBV3-1 to TRBJ2-1, with 13 positions matching TRBD2. V lost 0 bases and J lost 1; bases outside the gene matches: 9. Germline CDR1 is LGHDT and CDR2 is YNNKEL (reference sequence). The CDR3 spans 20 residues. CDR3 DNA: TGTGCCAGCAGCCAAGATCTTACTAGCGGGGGGGCCTATTCCTACAATGAGCAGTTCTTC. Translating it yields CASSQDLTSGGAYSYNEQFF.

This clonotype was seen a handful of times. The chain recombines TRBV20-1 with TRBJ2-7; TRBD1 is a possible D gene (5 bases). The length of the CDR3 is 14 residues. Germline CDR1 and CDR2: DFQATT and SNEGSKA (reference sequence). Trimming pared 6 bases from V and 7 bases from J, leaving 22 bases between. Written as DNA, the CDR3 is TGCAGTGCCAGGGCTCTAGGTTCGTACAATGAGCAGTACTTC. It yields the protein CSARALGSYNEQYF.